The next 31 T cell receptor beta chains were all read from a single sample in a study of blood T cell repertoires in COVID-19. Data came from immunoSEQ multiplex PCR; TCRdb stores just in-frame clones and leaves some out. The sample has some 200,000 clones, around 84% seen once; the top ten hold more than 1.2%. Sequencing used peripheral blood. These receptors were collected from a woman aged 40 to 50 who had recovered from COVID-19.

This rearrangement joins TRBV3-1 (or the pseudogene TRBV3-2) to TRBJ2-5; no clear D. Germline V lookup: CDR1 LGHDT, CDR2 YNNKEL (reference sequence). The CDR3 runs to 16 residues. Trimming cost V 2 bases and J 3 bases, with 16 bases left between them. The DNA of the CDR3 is TGTGCCAGCAGCCAATGTGTTAGTATGTATGAAGAGACCCAGTACTTC. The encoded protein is CASSQCVSMYEETQYF.

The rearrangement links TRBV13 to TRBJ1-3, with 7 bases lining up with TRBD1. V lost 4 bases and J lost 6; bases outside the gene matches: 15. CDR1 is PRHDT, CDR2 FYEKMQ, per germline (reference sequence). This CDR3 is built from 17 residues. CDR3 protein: CASSYLGGHIPSNTIYF. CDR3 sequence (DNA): TGTGCCAGCAGCTACCTAGGGGGCCATATACCATCAAACACCATATATTTT.

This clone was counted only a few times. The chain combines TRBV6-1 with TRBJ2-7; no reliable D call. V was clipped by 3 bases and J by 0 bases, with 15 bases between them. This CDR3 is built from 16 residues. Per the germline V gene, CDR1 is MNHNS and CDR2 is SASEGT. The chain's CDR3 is CASSDLTTYASYEQYF. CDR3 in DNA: TGTGCCAGCAGTGATTTGACGACTTACGCCTCCTACGAGCAGTACTTC.

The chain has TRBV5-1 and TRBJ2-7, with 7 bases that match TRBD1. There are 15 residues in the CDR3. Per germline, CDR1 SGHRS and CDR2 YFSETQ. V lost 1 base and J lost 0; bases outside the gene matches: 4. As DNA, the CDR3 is TGCGCCAGCAGCTTGATAGGGGGCCTCTCCTACGAGCAGTACTTC. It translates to CASSLIGGLSYEQYF. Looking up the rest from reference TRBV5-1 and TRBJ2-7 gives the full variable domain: KAGVTQTPRYLIKTRGQQVTLSCSPISGHRSVSWYQQTPGQGLQFLFEYFSETQRNKGNFPGRFSGRQFSNSRSEMNVSTLELGDSALYLCASSLIGGLSYEQYFGPGTRLTVT.

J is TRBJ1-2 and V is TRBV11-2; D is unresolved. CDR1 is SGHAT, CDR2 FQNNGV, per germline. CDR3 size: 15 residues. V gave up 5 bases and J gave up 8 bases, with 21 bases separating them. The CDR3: CASSKGLQTMGGYTF. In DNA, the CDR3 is TGTGCCAGCAGCAAGGGCCTGCAGACTATGGGGGGCTACACCTTC.

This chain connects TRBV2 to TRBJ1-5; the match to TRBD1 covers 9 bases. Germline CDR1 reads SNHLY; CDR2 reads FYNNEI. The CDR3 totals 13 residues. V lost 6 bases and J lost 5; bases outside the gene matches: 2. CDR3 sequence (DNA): TGTGCCAGCAGGGGACAGGGAGATCAGCCCCAGCATTTT. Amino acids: CASRGQGDQPQHF.

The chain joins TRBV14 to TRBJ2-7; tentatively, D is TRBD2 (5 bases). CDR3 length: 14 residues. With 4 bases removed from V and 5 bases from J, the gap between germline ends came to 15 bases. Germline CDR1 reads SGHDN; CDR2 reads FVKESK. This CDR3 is CASSPGFNDHEQYF. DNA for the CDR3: TGTGCCAGCAGCCCGGGATTTAATGACCACGAGCAGTACTTC.

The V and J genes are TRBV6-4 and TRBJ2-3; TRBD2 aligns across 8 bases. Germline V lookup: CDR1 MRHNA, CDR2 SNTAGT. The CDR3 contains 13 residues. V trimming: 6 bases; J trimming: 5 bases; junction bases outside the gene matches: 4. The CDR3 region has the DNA TGTGCCAGCAGCCACGGGGGGGGAGATACGCAGTATTTT. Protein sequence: CASSHGGGDTQYF.

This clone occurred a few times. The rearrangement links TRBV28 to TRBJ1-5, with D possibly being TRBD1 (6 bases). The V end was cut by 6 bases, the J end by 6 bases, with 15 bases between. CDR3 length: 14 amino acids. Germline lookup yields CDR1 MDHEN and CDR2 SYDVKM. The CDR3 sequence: CASRIGGASQPQHF. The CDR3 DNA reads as TGTGCCAGCAGAATCGGGGGGGCGAGTCAGCCCCAGCATTTT.

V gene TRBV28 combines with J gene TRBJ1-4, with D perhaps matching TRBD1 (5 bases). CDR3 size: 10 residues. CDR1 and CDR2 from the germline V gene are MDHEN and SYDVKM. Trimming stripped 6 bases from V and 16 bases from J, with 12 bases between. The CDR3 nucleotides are TGTGCCAGCAGCCACCCAGGGCGGTTTTTT. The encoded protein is CASSHPGRFF.

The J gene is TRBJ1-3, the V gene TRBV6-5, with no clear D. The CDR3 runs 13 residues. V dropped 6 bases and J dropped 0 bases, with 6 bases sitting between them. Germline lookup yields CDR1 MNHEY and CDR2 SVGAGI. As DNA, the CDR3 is TGTGCCAGCAGGGTACTCTCTGGAAACACCATATATTTT. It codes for CASRVLSGNTIYF.

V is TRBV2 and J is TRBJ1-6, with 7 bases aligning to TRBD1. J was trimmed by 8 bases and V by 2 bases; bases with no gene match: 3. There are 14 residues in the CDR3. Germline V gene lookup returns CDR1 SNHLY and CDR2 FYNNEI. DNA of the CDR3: TGTGCCAGCAGTGAAATTCAGGGGGATTCACCCCTCCACTTT. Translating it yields CASSEIQGDSPLHF.

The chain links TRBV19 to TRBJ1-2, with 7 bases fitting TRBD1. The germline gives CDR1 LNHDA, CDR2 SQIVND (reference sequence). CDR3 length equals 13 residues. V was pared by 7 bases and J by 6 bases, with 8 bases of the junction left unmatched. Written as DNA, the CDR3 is TGTGCCAGTACCTTCGACAGGGTTGATGGCTACACCTTC. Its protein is CASTFDRVDGYTF. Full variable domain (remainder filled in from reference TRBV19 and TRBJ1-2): DGGITQSPKYLFRKEGQNVTLSCEQNLNHDAMYWYRQDPGQGLRLIYYSQIVNDFQKGDIAEGYSVSREKKESFPLTVTSAQKNPTAFYLCASTFDRVDGYTFGSGTRLTVV.

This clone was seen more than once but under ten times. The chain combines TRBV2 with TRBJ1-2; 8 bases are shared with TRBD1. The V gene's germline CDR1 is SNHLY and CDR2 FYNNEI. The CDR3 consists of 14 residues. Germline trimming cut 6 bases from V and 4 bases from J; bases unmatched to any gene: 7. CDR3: CASRVQGAIYGYTF. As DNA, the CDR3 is TGTGCCAGCAGGGTCCAGGGGGCGATCTATGGCTACACCTTC.

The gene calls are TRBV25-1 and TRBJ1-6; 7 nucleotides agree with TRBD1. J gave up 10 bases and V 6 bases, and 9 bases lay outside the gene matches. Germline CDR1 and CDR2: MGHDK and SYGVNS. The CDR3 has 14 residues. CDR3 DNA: TGTGCCAGCAGCCCACAGGGGAGAATGTCACCCCTCCACTTT. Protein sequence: CASSPQGRMSPLHF.

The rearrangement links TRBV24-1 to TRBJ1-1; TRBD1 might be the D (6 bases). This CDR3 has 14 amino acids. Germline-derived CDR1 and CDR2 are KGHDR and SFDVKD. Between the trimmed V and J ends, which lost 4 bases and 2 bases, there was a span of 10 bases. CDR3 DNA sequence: TGTGCCACCAGTGACCCAGGGGCTAACACTGAAGCTTTCTTT. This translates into CATSDPGANTEAFF.

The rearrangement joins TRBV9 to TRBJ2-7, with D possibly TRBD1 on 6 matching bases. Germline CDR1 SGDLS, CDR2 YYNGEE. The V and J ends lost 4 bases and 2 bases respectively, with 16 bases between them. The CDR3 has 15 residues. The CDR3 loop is CASSLESGAPYEQYF. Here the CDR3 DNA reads TGTGCCAGCAGCCTCGAGTCAGGGGCCCCCTACGAGCAGTACTTC.

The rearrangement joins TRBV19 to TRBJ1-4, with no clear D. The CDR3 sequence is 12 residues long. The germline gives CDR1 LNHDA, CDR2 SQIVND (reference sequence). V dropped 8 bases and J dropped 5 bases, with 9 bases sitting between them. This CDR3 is CASYSPNEKLFF. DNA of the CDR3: TGTGCCAGTTACTCTCCAAATGAAAAACTGTTTTTT.

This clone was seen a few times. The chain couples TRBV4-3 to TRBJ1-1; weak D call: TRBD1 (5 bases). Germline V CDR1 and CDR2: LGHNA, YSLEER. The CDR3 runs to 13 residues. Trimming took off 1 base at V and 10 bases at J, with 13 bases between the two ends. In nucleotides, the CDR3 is TGCGCCAGCAGCCAAGGGGCTCTGGGGGGAGCTTTCTTT. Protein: CASSQGALGGAFF.

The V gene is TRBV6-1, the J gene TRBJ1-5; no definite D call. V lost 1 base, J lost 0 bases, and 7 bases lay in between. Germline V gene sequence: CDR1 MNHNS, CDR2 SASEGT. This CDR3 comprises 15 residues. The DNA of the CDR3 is TGTGCCAGCAGTGAAGGAGGAGTTAGCAATCAGCCCCAGCATTTT. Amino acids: CASSEGGVSNQPQHF.

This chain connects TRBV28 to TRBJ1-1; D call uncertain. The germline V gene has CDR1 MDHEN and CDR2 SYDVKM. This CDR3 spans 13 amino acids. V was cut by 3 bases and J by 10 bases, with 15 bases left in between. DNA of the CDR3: TGTGCCAGCAGTTTGCCCGGAGGCCCAATAGCTTTCTTT. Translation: CASSLPGGPIAFF. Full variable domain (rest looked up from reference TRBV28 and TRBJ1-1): DVKVTQSSRYLVKRTGEKVFLECVQDMDHENMFWYRQDPGLGLRLIYFSYDVKMKEKGDIPEGYSVSREKKERFSLILESASTNQTSMYLCASSLPGGPIAFFGQGTRLTVV.

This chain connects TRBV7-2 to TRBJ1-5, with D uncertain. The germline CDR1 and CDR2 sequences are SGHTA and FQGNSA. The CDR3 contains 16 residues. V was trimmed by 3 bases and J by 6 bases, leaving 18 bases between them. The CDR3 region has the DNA TGTGCCAGCAGCTTTTTCGCGCGGAGGGAGGGTCAGCCCCAGCATTTT. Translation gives CASSFFARREGQPQHF.

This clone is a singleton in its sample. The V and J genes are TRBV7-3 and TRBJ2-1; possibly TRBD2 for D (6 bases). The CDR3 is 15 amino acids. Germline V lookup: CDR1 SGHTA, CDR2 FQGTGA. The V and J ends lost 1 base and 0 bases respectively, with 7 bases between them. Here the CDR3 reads CASSLSGVSYNEQFF. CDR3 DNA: TGTGCCAGCAGCTTAAGCGGGGTCTCCTACAATGAGCAGTTCTTC.

Written as DNA, the CDR3 is TGTGCCAGCAGCGTAGTAGGGAGCTCCTACAATGAGCAGTTCTTC. Protein product: CASSVVGSSYNEQFF. V and J are TRBV9 and TRBJ2-1; perhaps TRBD2 as D (5 bases). V was shortened by 0 bases and J by 0 bases, with 7 bases between the two germline ends. The germline gives CDR1 SGDLS, CDR2 YYNGEE. This CDR3 has 15 amino acids. The full variable domain, completed using reference TRBV9 and TRBJ2-1, is DSGVTQTPKHLITATGQRVTLRCSPRSGDLSVYWYQQSLDQGLQFLIQYYNGEERAKGNILERFSAQQFPDLHSELNLSSLELGDSALYFCASSVVGSSYNEQFFGPGTRLTVL.

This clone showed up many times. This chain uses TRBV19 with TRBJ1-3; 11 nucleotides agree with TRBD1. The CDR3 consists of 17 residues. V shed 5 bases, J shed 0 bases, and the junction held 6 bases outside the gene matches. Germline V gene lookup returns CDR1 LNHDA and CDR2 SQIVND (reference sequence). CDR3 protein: CASSPRGQGASGNTIYF. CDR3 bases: TGTGCCAGTAGTCCAAGAGGACAGGGGGCCTCTGGAAACACCATATATTTT.

In DNA form, the CDR3 reads TGTGCCAGCAGCGCCCTTCGAGGCTCCTACGAGCAGTACTTC. Amino acid sequence: CASSALRGSYEQYF. The chain is built from TRBV7-2 and TRBJ2-7; D gene ambiguous. Germline values: CDR1 SGHTA, CDR2 FQGNSA. V shed 5 bases and J shed 0 bases, with 11 bases lying between them. The CDR3 covers 14 residues.

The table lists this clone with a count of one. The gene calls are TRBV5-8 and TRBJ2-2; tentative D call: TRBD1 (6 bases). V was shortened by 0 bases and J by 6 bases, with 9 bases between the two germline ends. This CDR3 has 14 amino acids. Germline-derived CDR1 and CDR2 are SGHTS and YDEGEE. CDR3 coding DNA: TGTGCCAGCAGCTTGGAATGGGGGCCCGGGGAGCTGTTTTTT. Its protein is CASSLEWGPGELFF.

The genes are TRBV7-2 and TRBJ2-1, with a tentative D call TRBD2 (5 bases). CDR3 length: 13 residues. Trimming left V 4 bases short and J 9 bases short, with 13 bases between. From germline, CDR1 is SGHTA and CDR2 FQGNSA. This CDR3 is CASSSLEGFEQFF. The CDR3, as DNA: TGTGCCAGCAGCTCCCTAGAGGGATTTGAGCAGTTCTTC.

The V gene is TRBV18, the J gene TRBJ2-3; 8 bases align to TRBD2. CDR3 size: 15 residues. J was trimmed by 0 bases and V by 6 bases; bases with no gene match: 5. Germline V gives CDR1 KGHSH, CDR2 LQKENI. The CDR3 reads CASSIIAGSTDTQYF. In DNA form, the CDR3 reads TGTGCCAGCTCTATCATAGCGGGGAGCACAGATACGCAGTATTTT.

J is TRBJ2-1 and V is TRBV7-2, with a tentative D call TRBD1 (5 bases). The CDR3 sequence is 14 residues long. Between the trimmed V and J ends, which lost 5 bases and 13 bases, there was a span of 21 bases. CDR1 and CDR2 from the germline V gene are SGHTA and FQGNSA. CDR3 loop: CASSTPPTPGHQFF. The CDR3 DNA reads TGTGCCAGCAGCACCCCTCCCACGCCCGGACATCAGTTCTTC.

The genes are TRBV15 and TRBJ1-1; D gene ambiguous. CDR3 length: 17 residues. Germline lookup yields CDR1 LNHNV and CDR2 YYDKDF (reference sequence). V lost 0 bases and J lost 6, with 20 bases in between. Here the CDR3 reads CATSRDPFGSGSAEAFF. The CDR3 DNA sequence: TGTGCCACCAGCAGAGATCCCTTTGGGAGCGGCAGCGCTGAAGCTTTCTTT.